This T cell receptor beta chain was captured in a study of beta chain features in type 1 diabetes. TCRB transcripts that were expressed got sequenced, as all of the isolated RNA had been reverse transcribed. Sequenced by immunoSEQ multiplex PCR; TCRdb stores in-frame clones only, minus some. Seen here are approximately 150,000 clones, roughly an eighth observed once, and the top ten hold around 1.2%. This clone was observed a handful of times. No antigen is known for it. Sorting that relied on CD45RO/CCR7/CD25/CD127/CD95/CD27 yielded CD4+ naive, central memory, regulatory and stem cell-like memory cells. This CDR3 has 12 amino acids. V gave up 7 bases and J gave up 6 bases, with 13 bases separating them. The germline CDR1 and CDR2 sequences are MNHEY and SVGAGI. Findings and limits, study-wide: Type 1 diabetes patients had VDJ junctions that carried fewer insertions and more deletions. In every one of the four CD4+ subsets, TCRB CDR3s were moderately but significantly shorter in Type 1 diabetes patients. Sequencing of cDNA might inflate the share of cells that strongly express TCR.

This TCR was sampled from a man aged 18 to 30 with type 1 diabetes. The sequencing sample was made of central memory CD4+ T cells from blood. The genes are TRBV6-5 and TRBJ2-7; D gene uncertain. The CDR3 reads CASTTLGGEQYF. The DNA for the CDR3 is TGTGCCAGCACCACCCTGGGTGGCGAGCAGTACTTC.